This TCR beta chain was sequenced for a study of T cell responses to AZD1222 COVID-19 vaccine. Study-level results: The donors showed a predominance of white British ancestry and of females, with possible underestimation of clonal diversity. In all cases, repertoires were sampled only after the peak T cell response. Among those given AZD1222, only 5 to 7 were seropositive at baseline. Once two AZD1222 doses were given, Spike-specific TCR breadth and depth went up.

TCRdb's table, derived via immunoSEQ multiplex PCR, lists solely in-frame clones and lacks some. The sample lists fewer than 120,000 clones, about nine tenths occurring once. As to this clone: The antigen remains unidentified.

The CDR3 consists of 16 residues. Deletions cut 2 bases from V and 0 bases from J, with 15 bases between. The germline V gene has CDR1 SGHRS and CDR2 YFSETQ. Sequenced here: peripheral blood, sampled 28 days after the second AZD1222 dose. This receptor was identified in an adult who received the AZD1222 COVID-19 vaccine. The V gene is TRBV5-1, the J gene TRBJ2-7; D not certain. CDR3 residues: CASSLIVASGSYEQYF. The CDR3, as DNA: TGCGCCAGCAGCTTAATTGTGGCATCAGGCTCCTACGAGCAGTACTTC.